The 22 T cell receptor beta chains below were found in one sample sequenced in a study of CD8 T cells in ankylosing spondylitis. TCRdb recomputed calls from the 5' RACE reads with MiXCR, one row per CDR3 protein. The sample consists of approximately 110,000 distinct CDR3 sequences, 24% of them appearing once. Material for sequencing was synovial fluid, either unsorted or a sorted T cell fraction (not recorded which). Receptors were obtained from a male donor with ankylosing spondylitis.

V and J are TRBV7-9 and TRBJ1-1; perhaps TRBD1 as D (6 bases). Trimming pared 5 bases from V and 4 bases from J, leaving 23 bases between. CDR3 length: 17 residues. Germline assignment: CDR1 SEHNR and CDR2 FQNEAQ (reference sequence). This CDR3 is CASSRARGAGAPTEAFF. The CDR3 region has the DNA TGTGCCAGCAGCCGCGCCAGGGGAGCAGGGGCGCCCACTGAAGCTTTCTTT.

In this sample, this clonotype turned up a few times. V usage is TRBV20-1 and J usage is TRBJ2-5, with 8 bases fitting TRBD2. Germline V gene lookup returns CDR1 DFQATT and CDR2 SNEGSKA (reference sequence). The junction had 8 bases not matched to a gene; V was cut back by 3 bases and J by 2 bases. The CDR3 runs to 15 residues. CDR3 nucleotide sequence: TGCAGTGCTAGTTTCGCGGGAGGTTTGCAAGAGACCCAGTACTTC. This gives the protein CSASFAGGLQETQYF.

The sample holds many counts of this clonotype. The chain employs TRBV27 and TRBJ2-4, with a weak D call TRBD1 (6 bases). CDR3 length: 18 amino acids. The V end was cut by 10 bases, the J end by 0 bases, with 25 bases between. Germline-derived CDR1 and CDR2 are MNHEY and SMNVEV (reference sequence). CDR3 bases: TGTGCCAACCAAACCTCGGAGGACAGTGAACTAGCCAAAAACATTCAGTACTTC. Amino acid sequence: CANQTSEDSELAKNIQYF.

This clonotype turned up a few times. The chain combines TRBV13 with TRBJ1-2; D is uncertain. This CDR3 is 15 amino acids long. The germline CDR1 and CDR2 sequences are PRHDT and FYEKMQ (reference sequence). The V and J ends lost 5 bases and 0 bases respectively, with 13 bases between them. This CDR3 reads CASSLRRRANYGYTF. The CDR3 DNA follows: TGTGCCAGCAGCCTTCGTAGGCGAGCTAACTATGGCTACACCTTC.

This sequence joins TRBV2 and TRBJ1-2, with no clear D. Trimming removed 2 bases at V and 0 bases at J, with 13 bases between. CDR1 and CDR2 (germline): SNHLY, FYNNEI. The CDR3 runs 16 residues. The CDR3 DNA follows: TGTGCCAGCAGTGAACCCTCAGGACCCCCTAACTATGGCTACACCTTC. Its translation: CASSEPSGPPNYGYTF.

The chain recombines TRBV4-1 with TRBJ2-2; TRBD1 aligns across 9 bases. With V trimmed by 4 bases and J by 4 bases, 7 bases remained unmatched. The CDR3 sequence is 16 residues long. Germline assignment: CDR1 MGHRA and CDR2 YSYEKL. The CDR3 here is CASSPRDRVTTGELFF. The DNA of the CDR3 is TGCGCCAGCAGCCCCCGGGACAGGGTCACCACCGGGGAGCTGTTTTTT.

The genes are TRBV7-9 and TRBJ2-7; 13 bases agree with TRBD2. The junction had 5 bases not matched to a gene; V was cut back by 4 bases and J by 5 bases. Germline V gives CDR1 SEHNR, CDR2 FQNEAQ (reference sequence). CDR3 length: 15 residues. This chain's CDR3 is CASSYRTSGRNEQYF. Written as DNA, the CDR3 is TGTGCCAGCAGCTATCGGACTAGCGGGAGAAACGAGCAGTACTTC.

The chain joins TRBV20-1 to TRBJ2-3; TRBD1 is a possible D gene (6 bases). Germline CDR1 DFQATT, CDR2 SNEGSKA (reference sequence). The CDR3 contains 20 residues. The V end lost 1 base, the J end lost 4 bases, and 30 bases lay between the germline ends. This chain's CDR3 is CSARVTGSPKGERAPDTQYF. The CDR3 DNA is TGCAGTGCTAGAGTTACTGGCTCTCCGAAGGGGGAGAGGGCCCCAGATACGCAGTATTTT.

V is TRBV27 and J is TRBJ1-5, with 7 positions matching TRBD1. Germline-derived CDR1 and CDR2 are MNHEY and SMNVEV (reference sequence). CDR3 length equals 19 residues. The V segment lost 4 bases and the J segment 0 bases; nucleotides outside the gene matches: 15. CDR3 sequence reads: CASSSNRGAGEYSNQPQHF. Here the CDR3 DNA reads TGTGCCAGCAGTTCCAACAGGGGCGCGGGCGAATATAGCAATCAGCCCCAGCATTTT.

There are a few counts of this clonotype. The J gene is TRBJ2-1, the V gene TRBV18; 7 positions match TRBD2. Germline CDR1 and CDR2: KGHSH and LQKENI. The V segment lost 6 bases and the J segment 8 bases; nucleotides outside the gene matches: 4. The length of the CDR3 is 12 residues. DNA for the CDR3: TGTGCCAGCTCGGGGGAGGGCGATGAGCAGTTCTTC. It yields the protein CASSGEGDEQFF.

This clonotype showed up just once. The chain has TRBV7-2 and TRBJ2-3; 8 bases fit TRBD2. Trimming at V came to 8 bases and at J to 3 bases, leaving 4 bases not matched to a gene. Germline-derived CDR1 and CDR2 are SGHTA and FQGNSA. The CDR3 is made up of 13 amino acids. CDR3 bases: TGTGCCAGCTTTATAGCGGGAACAGATACGCAGTATTTT. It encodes CASFIAGTDTQYF.

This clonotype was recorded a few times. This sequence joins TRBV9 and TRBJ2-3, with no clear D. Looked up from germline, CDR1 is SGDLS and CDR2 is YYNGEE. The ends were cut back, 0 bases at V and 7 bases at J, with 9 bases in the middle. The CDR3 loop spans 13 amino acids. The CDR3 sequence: CASSVVEQYTQYF. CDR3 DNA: TGTGCCAGCAGCGTAGTGGAACAGTATACGCAGTATTTT.

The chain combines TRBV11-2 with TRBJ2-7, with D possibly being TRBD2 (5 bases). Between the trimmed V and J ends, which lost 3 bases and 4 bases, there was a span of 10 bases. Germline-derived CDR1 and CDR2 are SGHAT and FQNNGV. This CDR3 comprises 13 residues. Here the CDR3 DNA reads TGTGCCAGCAGCTTCAGACTACTATACGAGCAGTACTTC. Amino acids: CASSFRLLYEQYF.

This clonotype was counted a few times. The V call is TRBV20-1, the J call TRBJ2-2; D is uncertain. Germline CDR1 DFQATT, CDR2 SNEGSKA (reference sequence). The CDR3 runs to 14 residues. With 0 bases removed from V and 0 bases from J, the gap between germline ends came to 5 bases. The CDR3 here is CSARDWANTGELFF. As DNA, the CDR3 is TGCAGTGCTAGAGATTGGGCGAACACCGGGGAGCTGTTTTTT.

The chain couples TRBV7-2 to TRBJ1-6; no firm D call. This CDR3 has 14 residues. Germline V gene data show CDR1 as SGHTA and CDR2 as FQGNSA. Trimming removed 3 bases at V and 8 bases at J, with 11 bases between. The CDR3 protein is CASSFAAGDSPLHF. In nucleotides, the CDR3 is TGTGCCAGCAGCTTTGCGGCTGGGGATTCACCCCTCCACTTT.

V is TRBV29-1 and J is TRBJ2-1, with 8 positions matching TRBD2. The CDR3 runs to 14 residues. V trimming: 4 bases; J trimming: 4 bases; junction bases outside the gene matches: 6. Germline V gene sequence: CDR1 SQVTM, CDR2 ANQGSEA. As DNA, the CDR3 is TGCAGCGTTGTCCTACTAGCGGTGTACAATGAGCAGTTCTTC. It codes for CSVVLLAVYNEQFF.

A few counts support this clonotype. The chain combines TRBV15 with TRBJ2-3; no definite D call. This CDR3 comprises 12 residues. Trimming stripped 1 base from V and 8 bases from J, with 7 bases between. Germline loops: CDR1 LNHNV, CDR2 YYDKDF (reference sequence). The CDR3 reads CATSRGLGTQYF. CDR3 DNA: TGTGCCACCAGCAGAGGACTGGGTACGCAGTATTTT.

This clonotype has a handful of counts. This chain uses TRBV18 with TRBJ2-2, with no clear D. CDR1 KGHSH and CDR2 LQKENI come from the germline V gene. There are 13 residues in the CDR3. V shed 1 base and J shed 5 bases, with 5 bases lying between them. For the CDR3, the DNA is TGTGCCAGCTCACCACTTAAGACCGGGGAGCTGTTTTTT. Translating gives CASSPLKTGELFF. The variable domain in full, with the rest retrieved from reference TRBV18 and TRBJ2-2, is NAGVMQNPRHLVRRRGQEARLRCSPMKGHSHVYWYRQLPEEGLKFMVYLQKENIIDESGMPKERFSAEFPKEGPSILRIQQVVRGDSAAYFCASSPLKTGELFFGEGSRLTVL.

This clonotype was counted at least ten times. The CDR3 nucleotides read TGTGCCAGCAGCTCGAGCGGGAGTGAGACCCAGTACTTC. Amino acids: CASSSSGSETQYF. The rearrangement uses TRBV7-9 and TRBJ2-5; 8 bases align to TRBD2. This CDR3 is 13 amino acids long. Germline CDR1 is SEHNR and CDR2 is FQNEAQ (reference sequence). V lost 4 bases, J lost 5 bases, and 3 bases stayed unmatched. Variable domain in full (rest from reference TRBV7-9 and TRBJ2-5): DTGVSQNPRHKITKRGQNVTFRCDPISEHNRLYWYRQTLGQGPEFLTYFQNEAQLEKSRLLSDRFSAERPKGSFSTLEIQRTEQGDSAMYLCASSSSGSETQYFGPGTRLLVL.

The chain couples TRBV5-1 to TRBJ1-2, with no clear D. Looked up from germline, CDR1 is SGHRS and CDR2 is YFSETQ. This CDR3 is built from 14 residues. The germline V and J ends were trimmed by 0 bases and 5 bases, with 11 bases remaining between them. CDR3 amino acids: CASSLEQTVYGYTF. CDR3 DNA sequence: TGCGCCAGCAGCTTGGAACAGACCGTTTATGGCTACACCTTC.

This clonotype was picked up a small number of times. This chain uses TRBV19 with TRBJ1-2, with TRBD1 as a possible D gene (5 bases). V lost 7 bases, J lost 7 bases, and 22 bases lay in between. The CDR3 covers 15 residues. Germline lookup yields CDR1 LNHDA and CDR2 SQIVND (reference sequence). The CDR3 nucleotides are TGTGCCAGTACCCTTGCTCGGGACGGTGGAGGTGGCTACACCTTC. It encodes CASTLARDGGGGYTF. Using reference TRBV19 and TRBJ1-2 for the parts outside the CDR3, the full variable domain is DGGITQSPKYLFRKEGQNVTLSCEQNLNHDAMYWYRQDPGQGLRLIYYSQIVNDFQKGDIAEGYSVSREKKESFPLTVTSAQKNPTAFYLCASTLARDGGGGYTFGSGTRLTVV.

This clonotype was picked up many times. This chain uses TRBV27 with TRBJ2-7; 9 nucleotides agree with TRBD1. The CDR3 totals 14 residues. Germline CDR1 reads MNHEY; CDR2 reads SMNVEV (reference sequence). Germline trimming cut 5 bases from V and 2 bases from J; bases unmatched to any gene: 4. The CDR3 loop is CASSPQGATYEQYV. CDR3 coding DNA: TGTGCCAGCAGTCCACAGGGGGCAACCTACGAGCAGTACGTC.